This T cell receptor (beta chain) was sequenced in a study of cytomegalovirus exposure and HLA in healthy donors. Study results and caveats: What was likely a sequencing artifact was a cluster of highly shared sequence variants. What a later analysis showed was that several of the most significant clusters appeared linked to common viral pathogens. The study recorded 164 TCR beta chains that were cytomegalovirus-associated. V- and J-gene trimming of TCR beta was linked (in a later analysis) to a missense DCLRE1C variant.

The PCR ran on 60 Vbeta and 13 Jbeta primers. Only in-frame clones appear in the TCRdb table, and some are missing; sequencing was by immunoSEQ multiplex PCR. The sample carries 150,000 to 200,000 clones, just over 70% recorded once. Trimming stripped 0 bases from V and 2 bases from J, with 7 bases between. Germline lookup yields CDR1 MNHEY and CDR2 SMNVEV (reference sequence). The CDR3 is 14 amino acids. The sample holds a few counts of this clone. Its antigen is unidentified. The chain carries TRBV27 and TRBJ1-1, with a possible D match to TRBD1 (5 bases). The sequencing input was PBMCs. This TCR came from a human donor in good health. For the CDR3, the DNA is TGTGCCAGCAGTTTATCTCGGACAAACACTGAAGCTTTCTTT. It specifies CASSLSRTNTEAFF.